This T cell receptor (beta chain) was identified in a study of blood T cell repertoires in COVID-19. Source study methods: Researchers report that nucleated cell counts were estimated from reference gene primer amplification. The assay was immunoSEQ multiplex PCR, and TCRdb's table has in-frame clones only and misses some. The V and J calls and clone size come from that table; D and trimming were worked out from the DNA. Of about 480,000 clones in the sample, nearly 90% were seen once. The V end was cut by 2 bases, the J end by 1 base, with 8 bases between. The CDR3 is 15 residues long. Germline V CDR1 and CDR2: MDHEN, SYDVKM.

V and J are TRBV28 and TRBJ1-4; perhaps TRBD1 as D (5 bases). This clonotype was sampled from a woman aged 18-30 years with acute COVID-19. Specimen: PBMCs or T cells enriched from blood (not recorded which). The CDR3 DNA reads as TGTGCCAGCAGTTTACGACAGCAAACTAATGAAAAACTGTTTTTT. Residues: CASSLRQQTNEKLFF.